This TCR beta chain is from a study of human T cells and chemical hapten exposure. General study points: Donor immune responses may differ from healthy people's, since all donors had alopecia.

The CDR3 has 15 amino acids. The germline V gene encodes CDR1 LNHNV and CDR2 YYDKDF (reference sequence). Deletions cut 0 bases from V and 1 base from J, with 9 bases between. TCRdb fed the RACE reads into MiXCR, producing one record per CDR3 protein. The sample shows about 60,000 distinct CDR3 sequences, approximately 9.3% of them seen only once. Regarding time point: patch test 1, 2 weeks after DPC sensitization. Treatment specified: therapeutic diphenylcyclopropenone sensitization with weekly scalp DPC. This clonotype was detected once. Its antigen remains unknown. V usage is TRBV15 and J usage is TRBJ2-5; D gene uncertain. This specimen consisted of whole blood, obtained in connection with sensitization to the hapten diphenylcyclopropenone (DPC). This sequence originates from a woman in her forties with alopecia areata. Some clones in this sample may be carry-over from other donors' samples. Here the CDR3 reads CATSRDLGSQETQYF. The CDR3 region has the DNA TGTGCCACCAGCAGAGATCTAGGGTCCCAAGAGACCCAGTACTTC.